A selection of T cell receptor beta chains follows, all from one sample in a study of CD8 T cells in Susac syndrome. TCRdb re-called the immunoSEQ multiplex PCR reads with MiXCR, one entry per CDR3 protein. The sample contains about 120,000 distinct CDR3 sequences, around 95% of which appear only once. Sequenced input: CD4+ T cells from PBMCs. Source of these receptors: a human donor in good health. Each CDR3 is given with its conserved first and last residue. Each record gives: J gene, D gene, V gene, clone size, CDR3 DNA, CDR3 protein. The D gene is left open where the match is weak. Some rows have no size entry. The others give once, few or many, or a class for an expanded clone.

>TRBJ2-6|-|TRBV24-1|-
TGTGCCACCAGTGACAGTAGCTCTGGGGCCAACGTCCTGACTTTC
CATSDSSSGANVLTF
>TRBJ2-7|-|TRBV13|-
TGTGCCAGCAGCTTATATGGGGGGAATAACGGCGAGCAGTACTTC
CASSLYGGNNGEQYF
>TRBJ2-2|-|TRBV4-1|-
TGCGCCAGCAGCCAAGAGGGACATCAGGGGGGGGCGAACGGGGAGCTGTTTTTT
CASSQEGHQGGANGELFF
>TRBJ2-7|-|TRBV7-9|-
TGTGCCAGCAGCTTAGGGGGGGCGCGGGAGTACTACGAGCAGTACTTC
CASSLGGAREYYEQYF
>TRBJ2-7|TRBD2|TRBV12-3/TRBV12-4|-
TGTGCCAGCAGTTTATCTAGCGGGTCCCTCGAGCAGTACTTC
CASSLSSGSLEQYF
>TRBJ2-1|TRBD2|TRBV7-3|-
TGTGCCAGCAGGGAGCGGGAGCGTGGCTCCTACAATGAGCAGTTCTTC
CASRERERGSYNEQFF
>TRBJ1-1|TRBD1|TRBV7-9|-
TGTGCCAGCAGCCCTCGGACAGGGGCGGACACTGAAGCTTTCTTT
CASSPRTGADTEAFF
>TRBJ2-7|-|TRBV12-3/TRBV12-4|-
TGTGCCAGCAGTCCGGGTCAGGGGGGCTCCTACGAGCAGTACTTC
CASSPGQGGSYEQYF
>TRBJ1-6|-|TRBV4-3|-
TGCGCCAGCAGCCAAGAAATGGGGTCCTATAATTCACCCCTCCACTTT
CASSQEMGSYNSPLHF
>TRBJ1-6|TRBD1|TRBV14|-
TGTGCCAGCAGCAAGGACAGGAGCTCCTATAATTCACCCCTCCACTTT
CASSKDRSSYNSPLHF
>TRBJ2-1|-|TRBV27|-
TGTGCCAGCAGCCTTCTACAGGGTTCGAAGTTCTTC
CASSLLQGSKFF
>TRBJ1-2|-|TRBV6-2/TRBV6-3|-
TGTGCCAGCGATAGCGGCAGGGGCACGAACTATGGCTACACCTTC
CASDSGRGTNYGYTF
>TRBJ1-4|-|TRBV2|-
TGTGCCAGCAGTCCACAGGGCCAAGGTGAAAAACTGTTTTTT
CASSPQGQGEKLFF
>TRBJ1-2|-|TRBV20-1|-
TGCAGTGCTAGAGATGGTGGACGGACCAACCTTGGGAGCGGCTACACCTTC
CSARDGGRTNLGSGYTF
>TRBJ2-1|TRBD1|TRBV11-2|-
TGTGCCAGCAGCTTAGGCCCGGTGGACAGGGAACTGTTCTTC
CASSLGPVDRELFF
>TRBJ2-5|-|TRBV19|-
TGTGCCAGTAGTGAGAGGGCAGGGGGAGGAGAGACCCAGTACTTC
CASSERAGGGETQYF
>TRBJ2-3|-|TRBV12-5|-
TGTGCTAGTGGTACAGGACCTGTCGCAGATACGCAGTATTTT
CASGTGPVADTQYF
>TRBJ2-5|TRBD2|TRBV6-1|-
TGTGCCAGCATGACTAGCGGGAGTGGGGAGACCCAGTACTTC
CASMTSGSGETQYF
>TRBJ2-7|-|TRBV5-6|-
TGTGCCAGCAGCTTGGAAACAGGGTATGCCGAGCAGTACTTC
CASSLETGYAEQYF
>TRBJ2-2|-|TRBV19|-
TGTGCCAGTACCCTATTGGGGACCGGGGAGCTGTTTTTT
CASTLLGTGELFF
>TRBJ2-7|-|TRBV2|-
TGTGCCAGCAGTGAAGCGGGGGGAAGGCGCGAGCAGTACTTC
CASSEAGGRREQYF
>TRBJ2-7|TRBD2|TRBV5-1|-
TGCGCCAGCAGCTTGGACATCGGGAGGTTTTACGAGCAGTACTTC
CASSLDIGRFYEQYF
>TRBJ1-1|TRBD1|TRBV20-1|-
TGCAGTGCTAGACCCAGGGGGCAAGACACTGAAGCTTTCTTT
CSARPRGQDTEAFF
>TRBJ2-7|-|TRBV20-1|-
TGCAGTGCTTTGGGGACTCTAGTTGACGAGCAGTACTTC
CSALGTLVDEQYF
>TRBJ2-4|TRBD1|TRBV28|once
TGTGCCAGCAGTCTCAGGGACAGCCTAGCCAAAAACATTCAGTACTTC
CASSLRDSLAKNIQYF
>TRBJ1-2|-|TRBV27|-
TGTGCCAGCAGTTTACGGGCAGGGGAGCTTAACTATGGCTACACCTTC
CASSLRAGELNYGYTF
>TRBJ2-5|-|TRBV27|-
TGTGCCAGCAGTTTGATCAGGACTCAGGGTTCGGAGACCCAGTACTTC
CASSLIRTQGSETQYF
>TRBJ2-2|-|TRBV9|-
TGTGCCAGCAGCGTAGGCCCTATAGGCGGGGAGCTGTTTTTT
CASSVGPIGGELFF
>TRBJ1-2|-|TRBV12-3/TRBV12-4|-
TGTGCCAGCAGTACGACCAACCACGGCTACACCTTC
CASSTTNHGYTF
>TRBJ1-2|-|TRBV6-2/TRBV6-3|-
TGTGCCAGCAGGAAACAGAACTATGGCTACACCTTC
CASRKQNYGYTF
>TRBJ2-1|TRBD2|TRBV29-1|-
TGCAGCGCCGGGACTAGCGGGAGTAGTGAGCAGTTCTTC
CSAGTSGSSEQFF
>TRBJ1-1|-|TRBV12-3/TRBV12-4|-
TGTGCCAGCAGTAGAGGGGTTGTCAGCACTGAAGCTTTCTTT
CASSRGVVSTEAFF
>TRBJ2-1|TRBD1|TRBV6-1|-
TGTGCCAGCAGCCGACTTCGGAGACAGGGGGCCAATGAGCAGTTCTTC
CASSRLRRQGANEQFF
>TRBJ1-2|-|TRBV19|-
TGTGCCAGTAGTACCCGACACCGAGACTATGGCTACACCTTC
CASSTRHRDYGYTF
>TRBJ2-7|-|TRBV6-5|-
TGTGCCAGCAGACGGAAGGTGCCCAACTACGAGCAGTACTTC
CASRRKVPNYEQYF
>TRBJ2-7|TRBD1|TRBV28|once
TGTGCCAGCATAAGGACAGGGTGGAACGAGCAGTACTTC
CASIRTGWNEQYF
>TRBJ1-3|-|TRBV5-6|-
TGTGCCAGCAGAATCGCGGCTGGAAACACCATATATTTT
CASRIAAGNTIYF
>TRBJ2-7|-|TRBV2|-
-
CASSSSGGSSYEQYF
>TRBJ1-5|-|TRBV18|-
TGTGCCAGCTCTCGGGGGGGATGGGGCAATCAGCCCCAGCATTTT
CASSRGGWGNQPQHF
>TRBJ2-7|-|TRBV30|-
TGTGCCTGGAGTGCCGGAAACTACGAGCAGTACTTC
CAWSAGNYEQYF
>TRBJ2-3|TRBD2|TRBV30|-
TGTGCCTGGAGTGGGACTAGCGGGAGCACAGATACGCAGTATTTT
CAWSGTSGSTDTQYF
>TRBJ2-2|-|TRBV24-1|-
TGTGCCACCAGTGATTTGTCCAGCGGAAAGAACACCGGGGAGCTGTTTTTT
CATSDLSSGKNTGELFF
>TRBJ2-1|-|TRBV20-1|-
TGCAGTGCTTGGGACACGCGCCACAATGAGCAGTTCTTC
CSAWDTRHNEQFF
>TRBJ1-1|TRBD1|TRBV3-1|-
TGTGCCAGCAGAAGGGGGGGGACAGAAGGAGCTTTCTTT
CASRRGGTEGAFF
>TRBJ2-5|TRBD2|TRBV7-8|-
TGTGCCAGCAGCTTAGACGGGAGGACCACTCTGTACGAGACCCAGTACTTC
CASSLDGRTTLYETQYF
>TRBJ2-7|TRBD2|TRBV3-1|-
TGTGCCAGCAGCCCACGAGGACTAGGGACCTCCTACGAGCAGTACTTC
CASSPRGLGTSYEQYF
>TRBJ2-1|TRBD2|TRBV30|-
TGTGCCTGGCTGAAAACGAAAAAGGGACTAGCGGGCTCCCCGGTGCTAAGGGATGAGCAGTTCTTC
CAWLKTKKGLAGSPVLRDEQFF
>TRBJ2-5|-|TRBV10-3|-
TGTGCCATCAGTGAAATGGAGACCCAGTACTTC
CAISEMETQYF
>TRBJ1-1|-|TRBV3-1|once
TGTGCCAGCAGCCAAGTAGGGGGGGGTAACACTGAAGCTTTCTTT
CASSQVGGGNTEAFF
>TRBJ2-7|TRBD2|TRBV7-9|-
TGTGCCAGCAGCCCTAGCGGGACTACCTACGAGCAGTACTTC
CASSPSGTTYEQYF